This TCR beta chain was recovered during a study of cytomegalovirus exposure and HLA in healthy donors. Study overall: A later analysis reported the 120 or so validation repertoires used the same platform as the 666 first-cohort repertoires. Study findings and constraints: There were a few CMV-associated chains whose specificity for CMV antigens was confirmed in vitro. A subsequent analysis found that TCR clusters from the first cohort also tended to co-occur in the 130 or so validation repertoires, with about 93% of cluster scores above 0. Reports described diagnosis of cytomegalovirus status by the classifier as highly specific and sensitive.

With regard to this clone: The antigen is not known.

Only in-frame clones appear in the TCRdb table, and some are missing; sequencing was by immunoSEQ multiplex PCR. The table records about 180,000 clones, 86% of them present only once. This sequence was found in a man between 18 and 29 years old in good health and CMV-seropositive. The sample was PBMCs.

Written as DNA, the CDR3 is TGTGCCAGCAGCTTGTTCCTAGCGGGGGGGACCGGGGAGCTGTTTTTT. Residues: CASSLFLAGGTGELFF. J is TRBJ2-2 and V is TRBV7-2, with TRBD2 matching over 12 bases. Germline CDR1 SGHTA, CDR2 FQGNSA. With 3 bases clipped from V and 5 bases from J, the junction kept 4 bases outside the gene matches. This CDR3 comprises 16 residues.